Listed below are T cell receptor beta chains from one sample, sequenced in a study of human T cells and chemical hapten exposure. TCRdb itself ran the RACE reads through MiXCR, one entry per CDR3 protein. The sample carries about 57,000 distinct CDR3 sequences, 9.3% recorded once. Source: whole blood, taken in connection with sensitization to the hapten diphenylcyclopropenone (DPC). These receptor sequences come from a woman in her 40s with alopecia areata. Some clones in this sample may be carry-over from other donors' samples. CDR3s include the opening cysteine and the closing phenylalanine or tryptophan. A D gene is named only where the DNA matches it firmly. Only part of the rows carry a size: once, few, many, or a class if the clone is expanded.

clone_size,v_call,j_call,d_call,cdr3_nt,cdr3_aa
-,TRBV10-2,TRBJ1-5,-,TGCGCCAGCGGGAGGGGCGCAGGGCAGCCCCAGCATTTT,CASGRGAGQPQHF
-,TRBV19,TRBJ2-3,-,TGTGCCAGTAGTAGGCCGGGAGATACGCAGTATTTT,CASSRPGDTQYF
many,TRBV5-1,TRBJ2-3,-,TGCGCCAGCAGCTTGGCCTGGAGACTAGACACAGATACGCAGTATTTT,CASSLAWRLDTDTQYF
many,TRBV12-3/TRBV12-4,TRBJ2-5,-,TGTGCCAGCAGCCCAGAGGGGGGCGGGTCTGAAGGGCAGTACTTC,CASSPEGGGSEGQYF
many,TRBV7-2,TRBJ2-3,-,TGTGCCAGCAGCTTAGGGGCTAGTGAGGGCCCGCAGTATTTT,CASSLGASEGPQYF
once,TRBV6-2/TRBV6-3,TRBJ1-5,-,TGTGCCAGCAGTTACGACGGCGGCACTGGTCAGCCCCAGCATTTT,CASSYDGGTGQPQHF
few,TRBV2,TRBJ2-7,TRBD1,TGTGCCAGCAGACCTCCAGGGGGCCCCTACGAGCAGTACTTC,CASRPPGGPYEQYF
-,TRBV20-1,TRBJ1-6,TRBD1,TGCAGTGCTAGAGGCGACAGGGAGGCTTCACCCCTCCACTTT,CSARGDREASPLHF
-,TRBV3-1,TRBJ1-3,-,TGTGCCAGCAGCCAAGATCTGGCAGCGGGAAACACCATATATTTT,CASSQDLAAGNTIYF
many,TRBV12-3/TRBV12-4,TRBJ2-6,-,TGTGCCAGCGGAAGAGACCTCGCAGCCAACGTCCTGACTTTC,CASGRDLAANVLTF
few,TRBV28,TRBJ2-3,-,TGTGCCAGCAGTTCCCACCTCGGGGGCTTAGGGGATACGCAGTATTTT,CASSSHLGGLGDTQYF